Listed below are T cell receptor beta chains from one sample, sequenced in a study of T cell changes during pregnancy in multiple sclerosis. The method was immunoSEQ multiplex PCR; TCRdb's version includes in-frame clones alone and lacks a portion of them. The table lists approximately 70,000 clones, under 95% of them singletons. The sample here was peripheral blood, taken in the second trimester of pregnancy. The receptor source for this set is a female donor in good health, enrolled as a control in a pregnancy study. CDR3s include the opening cysteine and the closing phenylalanine or tryptophan.

v_gene | CDR3aa
TRBV25-1 | CASSETARTGTSYEQYF
TRBV4-2 | CASSPGQGAGNTEAFF
TRBV6-6 | CASSYSIAGAGYEQYF
TRBV7-6 | CASSLGGGIGETQYF
TRBV28 | CASKTPSGERKTQYF
TRBV7-3 | CASSSFGQGNEQFF
TRBV6-5 | CASSEPFYGYTF
TRBV5-4 | CASSRQGTASYNEQFF
TRBV19 | CPRLAGGTDTQYF
TRBV6-6 | CASNQGGYEQYF
TRBV27 | CASSFTGTGDNEQFF
TRBV4-1 | CASSQDLMASGSTEQFF
TRBV19 | CASKSSGGHEQFF
TRBV10-3 | CAIRRTGSSYEQYF
TRBV2 | CASSVQGFAEAFF
TRBV5-6 | CASSLRVASGTTYNEQFF
TRBV5-1 | CASSNRVYEQYF
TRBV15 | CATRGGDNGIYGYTF
TRBV9 | CASSATVAGAGMYNEQFF
TRBV9 | CASSSGRAGELFF
TRBV29-1 | CSVEGGQSGGASYEQYF
TRBV18 | CASSLNGQGGETQYF
TRBV7-8 | CASRKGGVYEQYF
TRBV7-9 | CASSPTSTDYEQYF
TRBV5-1 | CASSLEQGAEAFF
TRBV28 | CASRQGREKLFF
TRBV7-2 | CASSANLLGQENTEAFF
TRBV18 | CASSPQRTANTEAFF
TRBV10-3 | CAISLGGQLTGTQYF
TRBV11-2 | CASSLGQSTDTQYF
TRBV6-1 | CASSELVTSGKETQYF
TRBV28 | CASRRQGPTGELFF
TRBV7-9 | CASTTGAGGEAFF
TRBV4-1 | CASSFGPGGDTEAFF
TRBV5-1 | CASSHRDSRSYNEQFF
TRBV6-1 | CASSEGTLLTGELFF
TRBV11-2 | CASTDSTSGYNEQFF
TRBV6-4 | CASSAEGGSHNEQFF
TRBV25-1 | CASSSRQGGTEAFF
TRBV7-3 | CASSLTGDDTEAFF
TRBV5-1 | CASNGQGLGYTF
TRBV15 | CATGGTSAYNEQFF